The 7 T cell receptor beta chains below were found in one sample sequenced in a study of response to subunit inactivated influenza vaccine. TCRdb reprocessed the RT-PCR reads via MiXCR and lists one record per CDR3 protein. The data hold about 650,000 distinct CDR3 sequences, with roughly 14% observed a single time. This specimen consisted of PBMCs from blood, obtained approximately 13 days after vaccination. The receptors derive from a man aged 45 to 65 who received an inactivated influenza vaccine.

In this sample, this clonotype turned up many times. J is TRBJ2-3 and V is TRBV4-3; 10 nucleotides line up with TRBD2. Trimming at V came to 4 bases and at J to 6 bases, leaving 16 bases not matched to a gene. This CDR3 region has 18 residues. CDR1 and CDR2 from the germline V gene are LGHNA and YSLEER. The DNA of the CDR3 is TGCGCCAGCAGCCGCACAGCGGGGGGGCAAGATAGTGCTGATACGCAGTATTTT. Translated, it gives CASSRTAGGQDSADTQYF.

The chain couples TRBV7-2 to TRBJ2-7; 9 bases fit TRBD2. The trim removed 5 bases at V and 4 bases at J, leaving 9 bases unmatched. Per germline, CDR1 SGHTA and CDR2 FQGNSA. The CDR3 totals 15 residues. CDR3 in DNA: TGTGCCAGCAGCCGCTCGAGCGGGGGGCGATACGAGCAGTACTTC. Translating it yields CASSRSSGGRYEQYF.

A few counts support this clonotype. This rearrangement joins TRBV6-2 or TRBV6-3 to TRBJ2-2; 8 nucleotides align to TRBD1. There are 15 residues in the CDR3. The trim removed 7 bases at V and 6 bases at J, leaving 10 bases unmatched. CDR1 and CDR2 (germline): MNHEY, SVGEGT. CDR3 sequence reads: CASKALWTGPGELFF. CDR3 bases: TGTGCCAGCAAAGCCCTTTGGACAGGGCCCGGGGAGCTGTTTTTT.

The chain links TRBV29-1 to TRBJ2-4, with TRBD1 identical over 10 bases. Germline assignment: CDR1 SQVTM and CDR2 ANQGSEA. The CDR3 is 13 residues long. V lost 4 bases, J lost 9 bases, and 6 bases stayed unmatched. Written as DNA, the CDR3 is TGCAGCGTTGGACAGGGGGCGCATGGCATTCAGTACTTC. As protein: CSVGQGAHGIQYF.

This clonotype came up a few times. The CDR3 region has the DNA TGTGCCAGCAGCCAAGCGGGGGTTCGCGGGGAGCTGTTTTTT. Amino acids: CASSQAGVRGELFF. The chain joins TRBV14 to TRBJ2-2; D is perhaps TRBD2 (6 bases). Germline loops: CDR1 SGHDN, CDR2 FVKESK. Deletions cut 1 base from V and 7 bases from J, with 10 bases between. CDR3 length equals 14 residues.

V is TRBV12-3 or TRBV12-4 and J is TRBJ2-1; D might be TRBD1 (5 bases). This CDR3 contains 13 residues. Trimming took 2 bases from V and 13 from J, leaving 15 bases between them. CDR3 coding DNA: TGTGCCAGCAGTTTAACGGGCAGGGCACTCCAGTTCTTC. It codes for CASSLTGRALQFF.

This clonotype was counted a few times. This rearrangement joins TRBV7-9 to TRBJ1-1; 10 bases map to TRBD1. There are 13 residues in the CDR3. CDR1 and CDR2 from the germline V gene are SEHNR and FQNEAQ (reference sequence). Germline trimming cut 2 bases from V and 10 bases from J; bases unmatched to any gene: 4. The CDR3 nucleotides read TGTGCCAGCAGCTTACCCGGGACAGGGGTAGCTTTCTTT. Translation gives CASSLPGTGVAFF.